This is a list of T cell receptor beta chains from one sample in a study of shared clonotypes between healthy human individuals. Sequencing was performed with immunoSEQ multiplex PCR; in TCRdb, only in-frame clones are kept and a portion is missing. Among about 680,000 clones listed, 92% were seen once. The sequenced material came from naive CD8+ T cells sorted from blood. Receptors originate from a man aged 30 to 45 in good health. The CDR3 runs from the conserved cysteine through the conserved F or W. D genes are given only for firm matches. Only part of the rows carry a size: once, few, many, or a class if the clone is expanded.

>TRBV5-1|.|TRBJ1-1|.
CASRSGGTEAFF
TGCGCCAGCAGGTCCGGGGGCACTGAAGCTTTCTTT
>TRBV6-5|.|TRBJ2-7|.
CASSYSQGRRYEQYF
TGTGCCAGCAGTTACTCGCAGGGGAGGAGGTACGAGCAGTACTTC
>TRBV2|TRBD1|TRBJ1-1|.
CARRDSPNTEAFF
TGTGCCAGGAGGGACAGTCCGAACACTGAAGCTTTCTTT
>TRBV9|.|TRBJ2-7|.
CASSPAGGYEQYF
TGTGCCAGCAGCCCTGCCGGGGGCTACGAGCAGTACTTC
>TRBV7-6|.|TRBJ1-2|.
CASSLPTASPSGYTF
TGTGCCAGCAGCTTACCTACGGCCAGCCCCTCGGGCTACACCTTC
>TRBV7-8|.|TRBJ2-7|.
CASSFGSFSYEQYF
TGTGCCAGCAGCTTTGGGTCATTCTCGTACGAGCAGTACTTC
>TRBV10-2|.|TRBJ2-7|.
CASSDAGRLSYEQYF
TGCGCCAGCAGTGATGCGGGCAGGCTCTCCTACGAGCAGTACTTC
>TRBV6-1|.|TRBJ1-5|few
CASSQQWDNQPQHF
TGTGCCAGCAGTCAACAGTGGGACAATCAGCCCCAGCATTTT
>TRBV6-6|.|TRBJ2-7|once
CASSYRLVDEQYF
TGTGCCAGCAGTTACAGACTAGTAGACGAGCAGTACTTC
>TRBV27|.|TRBJ2-7|.
CASSLSIPAGKVYYEQYF
TGTGCCAGCAGTTTATCGATACCGGCCGGCAAAGTTTACTACGAGCAGTACTTC
>TRBV19|TRBD1|TRBJ2-3|.
CASSGTGYTDTQYF
TGTGCCAGTAGCGGGACAGGGTACACAGATACGCAGTATTTT
>TRBV7-8|TRBD2|TRBJ2-1|.
CASVAGAVDEQFF
TGTGCCAGTGTAGCGGGAGCGGTTGATGAGCAGTTCTTC
>TRBV9|.|TRBJ2-3|.
CASSVEGEFSTDTQYF
TGTGCCAGCAGCGTAGAGGGGGAGTTTAGCACAGATACGCAGTATTTT
>TRBV7-9|TRBD1|TRBJ2-1|.
CASSPRQGLVNEQFF
TGTGCCAGCAGCCCTCGACAGGGGCTGGTCAATGAGCAGTTCTTC
>TRBV9|TRBD2|TRBJ2-1|.
CASSEGLAGGYNEQFF
TGTGCCAGCAGCGAGGGACTAGCGGGAGGCTACAATGAGCAGTTCTTC
>TRBV27|.|TRBJ2-1|.
CASSLVARGGPNEQFF
TGTGCCAGCAGTTTAGTGGCTAGAGGAGGGCCCAATGAGCAGTTCTTC
>TRBV7-9|.|TRBJ2-7|.
CASSNPDSPSYEQYF
TGTGCCAGCAGCAACCCAGATTCTCCATCCTACGAGCAGTACTTC
>TRBV5-6|.|TRBJ2-1|few
CASSLDNEQFF
TGTGCCAGCAGCTTGGACAATGAGCAGTTCTTC
>TRBV30|TRBD2|TRBJ2-1|.
CAWSPNPMTSGVAYNEQFF
TGTGCCTGGAGTCCAAACCCCATGACTAGCGGGGTGGCCTACAATGAGCAGTTCTTC
>TRBV27|TRBD2|TRBJ2-3|.
CASSFRTSGSRDTQYF
TGTGCCAGCAGTTTCCGGACTAGCGGGAGTAGAGATACGCAGTATTTT
>TRBV9|TRBD2|TRBJ2-1|.
CASSLLAGGGNEQFF
TGTGCCAGCAGCCTTCTAGCGGGAGGGGGCAATGAGCAGTTCTTC
>TRBV18|.|TRBJ2-1|.
CASSPNHNEQFF
TGTGCCAGCTCACCTAATCACAATGAGCAGTTCTTC
>TRBV7-9|TRBD2|TRBJ2-5|once
CASSLQGLGMIWETQYF
TGTGCCAGCAGCTTACAAGGACTAGGAATGATCTGGGAGACCCAGTACTTC
>TRBV6-5|.|TRBJ2-1|once
CASRLTTRSYNEQFF
TGTGCCAGCAGACTAACTACTAGGTCCTACAATGAGCAGTTCTTC
>TRBV6-4|.|TRBJ1-4|.
CATPRDANEKLFF
TGTGCCACCCCCCGGGATGCGAATGAAAAACTGTTTTTT
>TRBV6-6|TRBD1|TRBJ2-2|.
CASGRQGAHTGELFF
TGTGCCAGCGGCAGACAGGGGGCGCACACCGGGGAGCTGTTTTTT
>TRBV28|.|TRBJ2-7|.
CASSLGSSYEQYF
TGTGCCAGCAGTCTAGGGAGCTCCTACGAGCAGTACTTC
>TRBV6-6|TRBD1|TRBJ1-1|.
CASSYPTGPQYTEAFF
TGTGCCAGCAGTTACCCGACAGGGCCCCAATACACTGAAGCTTTCTTT
>TRBV28|TRBD2|TRBJ2-1|.
CASSKIAGGDEQFF
TGTGCCAGTAGTAAAATAGCGGGAGGGGATGAGCAGTTCTTC
>TRBV10-3|.|TRBJ2-5|.
CAISESGDQETQYF
TGTGCCATCAGTGAGTCCGGGGACCAAGAGACCCAGTACTTC
>TRBV27|.|TRBJ2-5|.
CASSLSFWGRETQYF
TGTGCCAGCAGTTTATCGTTTTGGGGAAGAGAGACCCAGTACTTC
>TRBV19|TRBD1|TRBJ2-7|.
CASSIGQGIRAYEQYF
TGTGCCAGTAGTATTGGACAGGGCATAAGGGCCTACGAGCAGTACTTC
>TRBV7-9|TRBD1|TRBJ2-7|.
CASSPVLGQGDVYEQYF
TGTGCCAGCAGCCCCGTTTTAGGACAGGGGGATGTATACGAGCAGTACTTC
>TRBV6-1|TRBD1|TRBJ2-7|.
CASRKTGGAYEQYF
TGTGCCAGCAGAAAAACAGGGGGCGCGTACGAGCAGTACTTC
>TRBV28|.|TRBJ2-2|.
CASRSGTAGELFF
TGTGCCAGCAGGTCGGGGACGGCCGGGGAGCTGTTTTTT
>TRBV5-4|.|TRBJ2-7|once
CASSRSGEWYEQYF
TGTGCCAGCAGCCGGTCTGGGGAGTGGTACGAGCAGTACTTC
>TRBV4-1|.|TRBJ2-3|.
CASSQGPLKADTQYF
TGCGCCAGCAGCCAAGGGCCCCTGAAGGCAGATACGCAGTATTTT
>TRBV14|.|TRBJ2-7|.
CASSQGGQYEQYF
TGTGCCAGCAGCCAGGGAGGACAGTACGAGCAGTACTTC
>TRBV11-2|TRBD2|TRBJ2-3|.
CASSLVPGLAGTSTDTQYF
TGTGCCAGCAGCTTAGTCCCGGGACTAGCGGGGACTAGCACAGATACGCAGTATTTT
>TRBV6-5|.|TRBJ2-1|.
CASSYRGSEQFF
TGTGCCAGCAGTTACCGGGGTAGTGAGCAGTTCTTC
>TRBV12-5|TRBD1|TRBJ2-5|.
CASGLGTGPQETQYF
TGTGCTAGTGGTTTGGGGACAGGTCCTCAAGAGACCCAGTACTTC
>TRBV29-1|.|TRBJ2-2|.
CSVLGSVARGTGELFF
TGCAGCGTTTTGGGTTCGGTTGCGAGGGGCACCGGGGAGCTGTTTTTT
>TRBV30|TRBD2|TRBJ2-7|.
CAWSALRLAGYEQYF
TGTGCCTGGAGTGCCCTACGGCTAGCGGGCTACGAGCAGTACTTC
>TRBV19|.|TRBJ1-2|.
CASSIRQHGYTF
TGTGCCAGTAGTATCAGGCAACATGGCTACACCTTC
>TRBV15|.|TRBJ2-3|.
CATSRDKGHLSTDTQYF
TGTGCCACCAGCAGAGATAAAGGCCACCTTAGCACAGATACGCAGTATTTT
>TRBV6-1|.|TRBJ2-1|.
CASSARPSSSYNEQFF
TGTGCCAGCAGTGCGCGGCCCTCTAGCTCCTACAATGAGCAGTTCTTC
>TRBV27|.|TRBJ1-2|.
CASSSRGDKNYGYTF
TGTGCCAGCAGTTCCCGGGGAGACAAAAACTATGGCTACACCTTC
>TRBV6-6|.|TRBJ2-7|few
CASSPTGSYEQYF
TGTGCCAGCAGTCCTACAGGGTCCTACGAGCAGTACTTC
>TRBV9|.|TRBJ1-3|.
CASSVTGYSGNTIYF
TGTGCCAGCAGCGTCACTGGGTACTCTGGAAACACCATATATTTT
>TRBV5-1|.|TRBJ2-1|.
CASSLRGGYEQFF
TGCGCCAGCAGCTTGAGGGGCGGGTATGAGCAGTTCTTC
>TRBV28|.|TRBJ2-1|few
CASSPSRGSYNEQFF
TGTGCCAGCAGTCCTAGTAGGGGCTCCTACAATGAGCAGTTCTTC
>TRBV7-9|.|TRBJ1-1|.
CASRQTAENTEAFF
TGTGCCAGCAGGCAGACAGCTGAAAACACTGAAGCTTTCTTT
>TRBV28|.|TRBJ1-5|.
CASSFIDSAYSNQPQHF
TGTGCCAGCAGTTTTATAGACTCCGCTTATAGCAATCAGCCCCAGCATTTT
>TRBV5-1|.|TRBJ2-7|.
CASSDRILYEQYF
TGCGCCAGCAGCGACCGGATACTCTACGAGCAGTACTTC